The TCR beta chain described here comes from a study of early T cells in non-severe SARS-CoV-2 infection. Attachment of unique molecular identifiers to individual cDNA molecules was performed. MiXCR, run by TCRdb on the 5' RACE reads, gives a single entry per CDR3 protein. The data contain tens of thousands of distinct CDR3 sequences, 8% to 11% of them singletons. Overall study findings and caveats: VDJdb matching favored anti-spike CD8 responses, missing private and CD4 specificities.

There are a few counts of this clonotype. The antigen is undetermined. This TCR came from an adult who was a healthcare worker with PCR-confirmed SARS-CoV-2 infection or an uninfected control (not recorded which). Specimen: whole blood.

Here the CDR3 reads CSGEKIFGELFF. The DNA of the CDR3 is TGCAGTGGTGAGAAAATCTTCGGGGAGCTGTTTTTT. The chain carries TRBV20-1 and TRBJ2-2; no clear D. Germline CDR1 reads DFQATT; CDR2 reads SNEGSKA (reference sequence). CDR3 length: 12 amino acids. V was clipped by 7 bases and J by 7 bases, with 13 bases between them.